Sequencing of this TCR beta chain was carried out in a study of T cells in localized non-small cell lung cancer (dated by TCRdb to the early 2020s). With regard to the full study: Comparing tumors with uninvolved tumor-adjacent lungs, the study looked at the T cell repertoires of fewer than 250 patients with early-stage NSCLC. A mean age of around 66 years was recorded for the NSCLC patients, of whom 120 to 150 were male and about a hundred were female. The cohort was made up of fewer than 250 treatment-naive NSCLC patients whose localized lung tumors had been resected.

Results and caveats for the whole study, not just this receptor: Higher blood T cell density associated with longer overall survival, while higher adjacent-lung clonality associated with shorter survival. A median of about 55 of the top 100 tumor clones were detected in paired uninvolved adjacent lung, and 25 to 35 of these tumor clones were also found among the top 100 clones of the paired uninvolved adjacent lung. Uninvolved tumor-adjacent lung showed the highest T cell clonality, higher than tumor, which suggests more focused antigenic responses in the uninvolved tumor-adjacent lung. Because the study design was exploratory, TCR variables were selected using unadjusted p-values without false-discovery rate correction. Multi-region tumor sequencing was not performed, so intratumor heterogeneity could not be excluded.

Note on this clone: Its target antigen remains unknown. No qualities accompany the bases; no much larger clone lies one base away.

Counted from cysteine to phenylalanine, this CDR3 has 15 amino acids. The CDR3 DNA has 45 bases and is translated from base 1. The V end loses 2 bases and the J end loses 8 bases, and a stretch of 16 bases separates them. CDR1 SGDLS and CDR2 YYNGEE are derived from the germline V gene. The immunoSEQ Assay was used to sequence TCR beta CDR3 regions from DNA. The original pipeline was this. T cell density was computed as TCR beta template counts normalized to usable DNA estimated by amplifying housekeeping genes. Using the preseqR package, richness was estimated by extrapolating to 120,000 templates for tissue samples and 400,000 templates for PBMC samples. Clonality was defined as one minus Pielou's evenness. Differential abundance testing on productive amino-acid clonotypes, with a minimum total count of 5 and an alpha of 0.1, was used to identify tissue-enriched TCRs. The Jaccard Index and the Morisita Overlap Index were used to measure how much the repertoires overlapped between compartments. GLIPH grouped TCR beta CDR3s together with public tetramer-defined viral CDR3s, and a viral motif had to include at least three viral sequences and also show V-gene enrichment. The clones in this table, taken by TCRdb from immuneACCESS, are in-frame only. Not every clone is retained; where verified, under half of the shortfall comes from an unresolved V gene, and the cause of the rest is unknown. V and J calls and clone size come straight from that table; D and trimming were deduced from the DNA. The sample includes approximately 43,000 clones, with about 86% observed a single time. The ten top clones hold roughly 7.1% of the sample.

At diagnosis, tumor, uninvolved tumor-adjacent lung and peripheral blood were collected and then preserved as a mix of FFPE and fresh-frozen material. For TCR repertoire profiling, blood samples were analyzed as peripheral blood mononuclear cells. This receptor was identified in a woman aged 18 to 49 with stage III lung adenocarcinoma. The material was peripheral blood, obtained before any cancer treatment. The chain employs TRBV9 and TRBJ1-4; confidence is insufficient to name the D gene. The CDR3 in this case is CASSVGFGGYEKLFF. The DNA reads TGTGCCAGCAGCGTGGGCTTTGGAGGGTACGAAAAACTGTTTTTT.